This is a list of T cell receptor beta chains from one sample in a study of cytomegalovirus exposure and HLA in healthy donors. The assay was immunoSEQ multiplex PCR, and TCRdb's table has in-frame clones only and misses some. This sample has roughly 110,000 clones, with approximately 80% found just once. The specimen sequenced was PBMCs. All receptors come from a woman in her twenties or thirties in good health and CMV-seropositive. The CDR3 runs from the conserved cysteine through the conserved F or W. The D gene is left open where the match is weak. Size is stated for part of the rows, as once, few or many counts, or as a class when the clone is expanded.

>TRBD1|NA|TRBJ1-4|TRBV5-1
TGCGCCAGCAGCCGGGACAGCAGTAATGAAAAACTGTTTTTT
CASSRDSSNEKLFF
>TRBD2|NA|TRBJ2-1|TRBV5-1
TGCGCCACCACAGGGTCAGCGGGAGGAATCAACAATGAGCAGTTCTTC
CATTGSAGGINNEQFF
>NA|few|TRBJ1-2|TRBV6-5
TGTGCCAGCAGCGACCCCGCGGGTGGCTACACCTTC
CASSDPAGGYTF
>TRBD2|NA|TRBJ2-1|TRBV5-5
TGTGCCAGCAGCTTGACGAGACTAGCCTCCAATGAGCAGTTCTTC
CASSLTRLASNEQFF
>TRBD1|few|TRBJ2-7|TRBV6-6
TGTGCCAGCAGTTACCTGGACAGGACCTACGAGCAGTACTTC
CASSYLDRTYEQYF
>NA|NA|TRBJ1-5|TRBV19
TGTGCCAGTAGTGTCCAAACAGGAGCCAATCAGCCCCAGCATTTT
CASSVQTGANQPQHF
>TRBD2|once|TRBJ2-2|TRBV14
TGTGCCAGCAGCTTAAAGGGAGGGTTCACCGGGGAGCTGTTTTTT
CASSLKGGFTGELFF
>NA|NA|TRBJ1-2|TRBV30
TGTGCCTGGACGGGAGTTGGGGGGGGAGGCTATGGCTACACCTTC
CAWTGVGGGGYGYTF
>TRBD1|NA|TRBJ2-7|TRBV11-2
TGTGCCAGCAGCTCCGATGGACAGGGAGGATCCTACGAGCAGTACTTC
CASSSDGQGGSYEQYF
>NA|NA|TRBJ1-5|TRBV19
TGTGCCAGTAGTATAGGTTTAGGACAGCATATGGGTCAGCCCCAGCATTTT
CASSIGLGQHMGQPQHF